This T cell receptor (beta chain) is from a study of blood T cell repertoires in COVID-19. Study background: Sources were T cells, B-cell-depleted T cells, or PBMCs; the material itself was cDNA or gDNA.

Germline CDR1 and CDR2: SGDLS and YYNGEE. The CDR3 sequence is 15 residues long. V gave up 1 base and J gave up 1 base, with 11 bases separating them. Original processing methods: Nucleated cell number was recorded as an estimate derived from reference gene primer amplification. Assay used: immunoSEQ multiplex PCR; TCRdb lists only in-frame clones, some missing. Clonal size and the V and J genes are those of that table, whereas D and trimming came from the DNA. This sample has 250,000 or so clones, with under 90% found just once. Specimen: peripheral blood. This sequence originates from a woman between 40 and 55 years old who had recovered from COVID-19. V and J are TRBV9 and TRBJ2-5, with a weak D call TRBD2 (6 bases). The CDR3 sequence is CASSVRPSAQETQYF. CDR3 nucleotides: TGTGCCAGCAGCGTACGGCCTAGCGCCCAAGAGACCCAGTACTTC.